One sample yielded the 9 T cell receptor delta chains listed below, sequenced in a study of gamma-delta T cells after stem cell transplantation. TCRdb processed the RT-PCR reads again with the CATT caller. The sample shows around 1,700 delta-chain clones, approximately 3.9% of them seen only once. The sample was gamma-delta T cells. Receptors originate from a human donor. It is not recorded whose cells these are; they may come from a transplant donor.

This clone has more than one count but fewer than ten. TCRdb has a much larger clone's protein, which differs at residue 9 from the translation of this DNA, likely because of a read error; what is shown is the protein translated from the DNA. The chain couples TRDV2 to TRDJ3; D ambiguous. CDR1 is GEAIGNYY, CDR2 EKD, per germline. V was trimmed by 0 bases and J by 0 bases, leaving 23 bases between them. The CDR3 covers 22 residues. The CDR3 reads CACDTVLLRESLSSWDTRQMFF. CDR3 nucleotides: TGTGCCTGTGACACCGTGCTTCTGAGGGAAAGCTTGAGCTCCTGGGACACCCGACAGATGTTTTTC.

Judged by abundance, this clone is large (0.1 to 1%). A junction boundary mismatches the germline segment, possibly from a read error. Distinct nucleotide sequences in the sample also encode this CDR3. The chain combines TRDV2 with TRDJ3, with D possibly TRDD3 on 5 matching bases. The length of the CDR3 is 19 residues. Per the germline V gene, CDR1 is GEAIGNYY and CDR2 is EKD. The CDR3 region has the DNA TGTGCCTGCGACACCGTTCTTTGGGGAAGCTCCTGGGACACCCGACAGATGTTTTTC. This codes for CACDTVLWGSSWDTRQMFF.

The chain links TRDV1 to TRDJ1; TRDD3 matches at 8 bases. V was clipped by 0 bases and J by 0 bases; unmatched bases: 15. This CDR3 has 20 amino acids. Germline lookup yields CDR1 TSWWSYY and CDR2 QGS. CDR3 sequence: CALGELELYWGARYTDKLIF. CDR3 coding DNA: TGTGCTCTTGGGGAACTCGAATTGTACTGGGGGGCCCGATACACCGATAAACTCATCTTT.

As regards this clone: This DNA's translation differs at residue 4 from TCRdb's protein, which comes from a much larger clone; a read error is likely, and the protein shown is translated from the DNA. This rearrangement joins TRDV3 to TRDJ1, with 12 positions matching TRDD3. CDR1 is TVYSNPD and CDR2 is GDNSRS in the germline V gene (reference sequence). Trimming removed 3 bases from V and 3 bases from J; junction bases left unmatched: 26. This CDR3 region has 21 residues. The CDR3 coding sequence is TGTGCCTTAGTCCCCTACGGTCGGCTCTACTGGGGGATACTTGGCCCCGATAAACTCATCTTT. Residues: CALVPYGRLYWGILGPDKLIF.

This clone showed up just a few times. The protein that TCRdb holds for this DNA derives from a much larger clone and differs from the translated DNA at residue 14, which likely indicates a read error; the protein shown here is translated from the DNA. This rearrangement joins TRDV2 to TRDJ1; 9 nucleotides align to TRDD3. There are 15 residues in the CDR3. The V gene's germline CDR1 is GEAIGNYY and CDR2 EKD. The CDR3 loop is CACMALGDSTDKLTF. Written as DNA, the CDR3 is TGTGCCTGCATGGCCTTGGGGGATAGCACCGATAAACTCACCTTT.

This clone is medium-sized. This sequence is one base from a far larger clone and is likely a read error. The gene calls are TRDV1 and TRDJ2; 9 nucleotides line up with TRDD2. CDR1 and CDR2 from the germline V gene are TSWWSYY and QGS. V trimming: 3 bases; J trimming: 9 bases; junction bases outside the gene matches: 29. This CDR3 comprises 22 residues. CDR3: CALGDPGPFLPWGPNFTTQLFF. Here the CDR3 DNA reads TGTGCTCTTGGGGACCCCGGCCCCTTCCTACCCTGGGGGCCCAATTTTACAACACAACTCTTCTTT.

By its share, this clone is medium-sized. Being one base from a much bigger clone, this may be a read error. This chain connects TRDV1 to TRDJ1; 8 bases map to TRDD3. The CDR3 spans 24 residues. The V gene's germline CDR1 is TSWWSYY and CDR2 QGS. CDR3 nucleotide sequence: TGTGCTCCTGGGGCCCCCCGGGGACCCTACGAATTCGGTGGGGTACTGGGGGGCCTCGATAAACTCATCTTT. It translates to CAPGAPRGPYEFGGVLGGLDKLIF.

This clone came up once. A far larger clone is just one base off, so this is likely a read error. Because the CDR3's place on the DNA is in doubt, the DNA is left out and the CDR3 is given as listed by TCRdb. The CDR3 here is CSVLLCSKREVISSVSTRANLTAQLFF. The V call is TRAV29/DV5, the J call TRDJ2; TRDD3 is the table's D call and was not checked against the DNA. Germline V gene sequence: CDR1 NSMFDY, CDR2 ISSIKDK. The CDR3 numbers 27 amino acids, ends counted.

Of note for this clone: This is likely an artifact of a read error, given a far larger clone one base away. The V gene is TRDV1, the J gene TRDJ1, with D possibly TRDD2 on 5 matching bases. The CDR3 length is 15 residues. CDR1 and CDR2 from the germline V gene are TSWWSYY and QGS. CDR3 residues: CALGLYFLPTHKLIF. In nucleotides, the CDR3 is TGTGCTCTTGGGCTCTATTTCCTCCCCACCCATAAACTCATCTTT.